This T cell receptor (beta chain) derives from a study of blood T cell repertoires in COVID-19. Study-level background: Samples representing acute and convalescent COVID-19 were sourced from the United States, Italy and Spain.

This clone appeared a few times. Per the original methods: Estimated nucleated cell counts came from reference gene primer amplification. Sequencing used immunoSEQ multiplex PCR; TCRdb keeps in-frame clones, though not all of them. That table is the source of V, J and clone size, and D and trimming were worked out from the DNA. Of about 200,000 clones listed, roughly 77% are singletons. Sample: peripheral blood. The TCR comes from a woman in her thirties or forties with COVID-19, enrolled during active disease.

The DNA of the CDR3 is TGTGCCAGCAGCTTGGGGACAGGGAAGGACGCCTACGAGCAGTACTTC. It is translated as CASSLGTGKDAYEQYF. The chain uses TRBV9 and TRBJ2-7; 9 bases line up with TRBD1. The germline V gene encodes CDR1 SGDLS and CDR2 YYNGEE. Trimming cost V 4 bases and J 2 bases; bases outside gene matches: 10. CDR3 length equals 16 residues.